This T cell receptor beta chain was sequenced during a study of naive and memory T cell subsets. The V gene's germline CDR1 is MNHEY and CDR2 SVGAGI. The CDR3 has 13 residues. V was clipped by 0 bases and J by 7 bases, with 7 bases between them. This clonotype was found many times. Its antigen is as yet unknown. Findings and limits, study-wide: Clonotypes are single alpha or beta chains, not paired receptors. TCR counts from RNA may reflect activation-linked expression changes.

Alpha and beta libraries were amplified separately from the second PCR onward. Both TRBC1 and TRBC2 were covered by a beta constant-region primer of two equimolar oligonucleotides. Four rounds of PCR amplified the ligated cDNA using nested alpha and beta constant-region primers plus SP2. TCRdb recomputed calls from the UMI-ligation and nested PCR reads with MiXCR, one row per CDR3 protein. The table lists over 25,000 distinct CDR3 sequences, around 20% of them singletons. Sequencing used effector memory CD4+ T cells from blood. Subset described: effector memory, CD45RA- CD27-. V and J are TRBV6-5 and TRBJ2-1; D uncertain. The sequence came from a human donor in good health. CDR3 in amino acids: CASSYSNVNEQFF. The CDR3 bases are TGTGCCAGCAGTTACTCGAACGTAAATGAGCAGTTCTTC.